What follows describes a single TCR beta chain. Its antigen is not identified. Assay: immunoSEQ multiplex PCR; the TCRdb copy retains only in-frame clones and omits some. The sample consists of hundreds of thousands of clones, roughly 90% of them appearing once. There are 14 residues in the CDR3. Trimming stripped 3 bases from V and 1 base from J, with 6 bases between. Germline CDR1 SGHTA, CDR2 FQGTGA. The data derive from a study of Ad26.COV2.S vaccination and SARS-CoV-2 variants. Study-wide context: The authors gave Ad26.COV2.S intramuscularly, either once or twice 56 days apart. Study-level findings and limits: Breadth, reportedly substantial, characterized the spike-specific CD8+ and CD4+ T cell responses after vaccination. Spike-specific TCR breadth was greater after Ad26.COV2.S than placebo.

Treatment noted: around 19 received Ad26.COV2.S at low or high dose, single or two shots; 5 received placebo; per-sample allocation not given. It was on day 63 after the first vaccine or placebo injection that samples were taken. The chain recombines TRBV7-3 with TRBJ2-2; no clear D gene. The sequences come from peripheral blood, collected in a trial of Ad26.COV2.S vaccine versus placebo. The sequence derives from a person aged 18 to 65 who received the Ad26.COV2.S COVID-19 vaccine or a placebo. The CDR3 sequence: CASSLGGNTGELFF. DNA for the CDR3: TGTGCCAGCAGCTTGGGCGGGAACACCGGGGAGCTGTTTTTT.